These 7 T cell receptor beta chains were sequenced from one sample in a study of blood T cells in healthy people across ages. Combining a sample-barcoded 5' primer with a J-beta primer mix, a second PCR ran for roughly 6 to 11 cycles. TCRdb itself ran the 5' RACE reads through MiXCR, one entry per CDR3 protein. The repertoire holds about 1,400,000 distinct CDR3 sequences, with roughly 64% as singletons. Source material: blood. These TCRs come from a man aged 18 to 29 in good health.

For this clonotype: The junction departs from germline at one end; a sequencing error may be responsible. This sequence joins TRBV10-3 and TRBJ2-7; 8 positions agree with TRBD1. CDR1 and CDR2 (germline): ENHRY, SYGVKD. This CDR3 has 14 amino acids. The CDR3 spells CATLAPGGLYEQNF. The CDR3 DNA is TGTGCCACCCTAGCCCCAGGGGGCTTATACGAGCAGAACTTC.

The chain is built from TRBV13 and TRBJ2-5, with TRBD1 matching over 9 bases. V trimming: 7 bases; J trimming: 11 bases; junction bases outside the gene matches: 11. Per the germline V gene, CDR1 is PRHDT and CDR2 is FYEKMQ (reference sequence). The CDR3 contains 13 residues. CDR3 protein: CASTGQGLLKQYF. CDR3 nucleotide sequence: TGTGCCAGCACGGGACAGGGCCTGCTCAAGCAGTACTTC.

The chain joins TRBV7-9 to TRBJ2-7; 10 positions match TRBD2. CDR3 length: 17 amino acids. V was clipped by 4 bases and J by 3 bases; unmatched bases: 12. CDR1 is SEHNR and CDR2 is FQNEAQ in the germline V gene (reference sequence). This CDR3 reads CASSYSSGSPLYYEQYF. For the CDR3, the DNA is TGTGCCAGCAGCTATTCTAGCGGGAGTCCTCTATACTACGAGCAGTACTTC.

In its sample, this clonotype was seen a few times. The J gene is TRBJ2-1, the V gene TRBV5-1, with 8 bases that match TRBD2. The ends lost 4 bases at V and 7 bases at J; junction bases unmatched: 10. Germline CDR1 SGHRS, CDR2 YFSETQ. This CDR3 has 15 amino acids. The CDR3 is CASSPPVLAGNEQFF. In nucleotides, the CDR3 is TGCGCCAGCAGCCCCCCGGTCCTAGCGGGTAATGAGCAGTTCTTC.

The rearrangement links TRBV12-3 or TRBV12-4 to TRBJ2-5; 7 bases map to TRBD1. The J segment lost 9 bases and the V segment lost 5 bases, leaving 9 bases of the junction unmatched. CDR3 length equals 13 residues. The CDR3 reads CASSTDRESPQYF. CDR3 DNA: TGTGCCAGCAGTACAGACAGGGAAAGCCCCCAGTACTTC.

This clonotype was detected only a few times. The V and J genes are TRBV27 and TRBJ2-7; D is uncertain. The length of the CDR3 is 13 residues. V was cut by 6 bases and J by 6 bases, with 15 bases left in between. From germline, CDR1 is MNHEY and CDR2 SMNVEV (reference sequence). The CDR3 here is CASRVDPLTEQYF. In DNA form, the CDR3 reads TGTGCCAGCAGAGTGGATCCCCTCACCGAGCAGTACTTC.

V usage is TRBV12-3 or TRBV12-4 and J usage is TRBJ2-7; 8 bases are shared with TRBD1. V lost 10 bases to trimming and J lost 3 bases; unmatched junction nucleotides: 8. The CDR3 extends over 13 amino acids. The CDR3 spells CATGQGLSYEQYF. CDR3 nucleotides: TGTGCCACCGGACAGGGCCTCAGCTACGAGCAGTACTTC.